This TCR beta chain was recovered during a study of neoadjuvant anti-PD-1 for oral cavity cancer. Study conclusions and caveats: With a few patients per group, TCR findings need larger cohorts. Non-responders to neoadjuvant nivolumab had significantly more clonal PBMC T cells than responders.

CDR1 LNHDA and CDR2 SQIVND come from the germline V gene (reference sequence). Trimming removed 8 bases at V and 3 bases at J, with 25 bases between. The length of the CDR3 is 17 residues. Of note for this clone: The antigen remains undetermined.

Sequencing used immunoSEQ multiplex PCR; TCRdb keeps in-frame clones, though not all of them. The sample has some 15,000 clones; about two thirds are singletons. Material: PBMCs, obtained before nivolumab (anti-PD-1) treatment. V is TRBV19 and J is TRBJ1-1; TRBD1 might be the D (6 bases). This clonotype was sampled from a person aged 35-79 years with oral cavity squamous cell carcinoma. CDR3: CASSDAKGGGGYTEAFF. CDR3 sequence (DNA): TGTGCCAGTTCGGACGCGAAGGGTGGAGGGGGATACACTGAAGCTTTCTTT.